This is a list of T cell receptor beta chains from one sample in a study of blood T cells in healthy people across ages. One entry per CDR3 protein results from TCRdb running MiXCR on the 5' RACE reads. This table holds 900,000 to 950,000 distinct CDR3 sequences, 25% to 35% found once. This sample also appeared in a second study, on T cells of mothers and their children.

The sequenced sample was blood. These receptors originate from a woman aged 40 to 50 in good health. The CDR3 runs from the conserved cysteine through the conserved F or W. A D gene is named only where the DNA matches it firmly. Size tells how often a clone was seen (once, few, many) or the class of an expanded clone, and some rows leave it out.

>15|TRBJ2-5|NA|TRBV24-1|NA
CATNELRGAQETQYF
TGTGCCACCAATGAATTACGGGGGGCCCAAGAGACCCAGTACTTC
>15|TRBJ2-1|NA|TRBV7-9|TRBD1
CASSLGQGRRNEQFF
TGTGCCAGCAGCTTAGGACAGGGAAGGCGCAATGAGCAGTTCTTC
>15|TRBJ2-7|many|TRBV14|NA
CASSQIHAGPYEQYF
TGTGCCAGCAGCCAAATTCATGCAGGGCCCTACGAGCAGTACTTC
>15|TRBJ2-7|NA|TRBV9|NA
CASSPRTVMRDEQYF
TGTGCCAGCAGCCCCAGGACAGTAATGCGGGACGAGCAGTACTTC
>14|TRBJ1-2|NA|TRBV6-6|NA
CASSYSSENYGYTF
TGTGCCAGCAGTTACTCGAGTGAAAATTATGGCTACACCTTC
>14|TRBJ1-5|NA|TRBV6-2/TRBV6-3|NA
CASIRFQGRQPQHF
TGTGCCAGCATAAGATTCCAGGGGAGACAGCCCCAGCATTTT
>13|TRBJ1-2|few|TRBV28|NA
CASSSNSAYGYTF
TGTGCCAGCAGTTCTAATTCAGCCTATGGCTACACCTTC
>13|TRBJ1-2|NA|TRBV7-3|NA
CASSLTKAGGYTF
TGTGCCAGCAGCTTAACTAAGGCAGGGGGCTACACCTTC
>17|TRBJ1-4|few|TRBV5-1|TRBD1
CASSLRSQGARGEKLFF
TGCGCCAGCAGCTTGCGGTCCCAGGGGGCAAGGGGTGAAAAACTGTTTTTT
>18|TRBJ2-1|NA|TRBV4-1|TRBD2
CASSPTRGLAGGSNEQFF
TGCGCCAGCAGCCCTACAAGAGGACTAGCGGGGGGGAGTAATGAGCAGTTCTTC
>14|TRBJ1-2|many|TRBV29-1|NA
CSALQGSGGYGYTF
TGCAGCGCCTTACAGGGTTCCGGGGGCTATGGCTACACCTTC
>12|TRBJ1-1|NA|TRBV28|NA
CASRLGGAGAFF
TGTGCCAGCAGACTAGGGGGGGCCGGAGCTTTCTTT
>12|TRBJ1-1|many|TRBV12-3/TRBV12-4|TRBD1
CASSHGQGAAFF
TGTGCCAGCAGTCATGGACAGGGGGCAGCTTTCTTT
>14|TRBJ1-2|NA|TRBV21-1|NA
CASSKGIRRHGYTF
TGTGCCAGCAGCAAAGGGATTCGTCGCCATGGCTACACCTTC
>16|TRBJ2-3|NA|TRBV29-1|TRBD1
CSVEDQDRMGTDTQYF
TGCAGCGTTGAAGACCAGGACAGGATGGGTACAGATACGCAGTATTTT
>14|TRBJ1-1|many|TRBV27|TRBD1
CASSLTGTSTEAFF
TGTGCCAGCAGTTTGACAGGGACGAGTACTGAAGCTTTCTTT
>13|TRBJ1-2|few|TRBV11-2|NA
CASSDYVNYGYTF
TGTGCCAGCAGCGATTACGTGAACTATGGCTACACCTTC
>12|TRBJ2-1|NA|TRBV7-2|NA
CASSLDGQLQFF
TGTGCCAGCAGCTTGGATGGACAGCTGCAGTTCTTC
>14|TRBJ1-5|many|TRBV7-2|NA
CASSEYGGDQPQHF
TGTGCCAGCAGCGAATATGGTGGCGATCAGCCCCAGCATTTT
>14|TRBJ1-1|NA|TRBV12-3/TRBV12-4|TRBD1
CASSPDRGYTEAFF
TGTGCCAGCAGTCCAGACAGGGGTTACACTGAAGCTTTCTTT
>16|TRBJ2-2|NA|TRBV21-1|NA
CASSNLSDSYTGELFF
TGTGCCAGCAGCAATCTTTCGGACAGTTACACCGGGGAGCTGTTTTTT
>15|TRBJ2-5|many|TRBV29-1|NA
CSVATGLPNQETQYF
TGCAGCGTTGCGACAGGTCTCCCAAATCAAGAGACCCAGTACTTC
>17|TRBJ2-1|many|TRBV9|NA
CASSVAGRGLTYNEQFF
TGTGCCAGCAGCGTAGCGGGTCGGGGGTTAACTTACAATGAGCAGTTCTTC
>15|TRBJ2-5|few|TRBV7-9|NA
CASSVDQREWETQYF
TGTGCCAGCAGCGTTGACCAGCGCGAGTGGGAGACCCAGTACTTC
>14|TRBJ1-2|many|TRBV4-3|NA
CASSPGFGNYGYTF
TGCGCCAGCAGCCCAGGCTTCGGGAACTATGGCTACACCTTC
>15|TRBJ2-5|many|TRBV25-1|TRBD2
CASSEMRGAQETQYF
TGTGCCAGCAGTGAAATGCGGGGGGCCCAAGAGACCCAGTACTTC
>12|TRBJ1-1|few|TRBV7-9|NA
CAWGAFNTEAFF
TGTGCCTGGGGGGCCTTCAACACTGAAGCTTTCTTT
>15|TRBJ2-5|many|TRBV12-3/TRBV12-4|TRBD1
CASSLEGGSRGTQYF
TGTGCCAGCAGTTTAGAAGGGGGCTCCCGGGGGACCCAGTACTTC
>16|TRBJ2-7|few|TRBV4-3|TRBD1
CASSQDGTGGDYEQYF
TGCGCCAGCAGCCAAGATGGTACAGGGGGCGATTACGAGCAGTACTTC
>17|TRBJ2-1|NA|TRBV6-2/TRBV6-3|TRBD2
CASSTPPGLAAYNEQFF
TGTGCCAGCAGTACCCCCCCGGGACTAGCGGCCTACAATGAGCAGTTCTTC
>14|TRBJ1-1|NA|TRBV20-1|TRBD1
CSARGDRGGTEAFF
TGCAGTGCTAGAGGCGACAGGGGAGGAACTGAAGCTTTCTTT
>12|TRBJ2-7|NA|TRBV29-1|TRBD2
CSVPTMGGEQYF
TGCAGCGTTCCTACCATGGGGGGGGAGCAGTACTTC
>13|TRBJ2-7|NA|TRBV11-2|TRBD1
CASSPTGVSEQYF
TGTGCCAGCAGTCCTACAGGGGTCTCCGAGCAGTACTTC
>17|TRBJ2-7|NA|TRBV7-2|TRBD2
CASSPALLAGGLNEQYF
TGTGCCAGCAGCCCAGCCTTACTAGCGGGGGGCTTAAATGAGCAGTACTTC
>20|TRBJ2-3|NA|TRBV7-3|TRBD2
CASSLTPLKGGGASTDTQYF
TGTGCCAGCAGCTTAACCCCCCTGAAGGGCGGGGGGGCTAGCACAGATACGCAGTATTTT
>17|TRBJ1-1|NA|TRBV30|TRBD1
CAWSFRDRGFMNTVAFF
TGTGCCTGGAGTTTCCGGGACAGGGGTTTTATGAACACTGTAGCTTTCTTT
>16|TRBJ2-2|NA|TRBV28|NA
CASSLAGGPNTGELFF
TGTGCCAGCAGTTTAGCCGGGGGGCCGAACACCGGGGAGCTGTTTTTT
>14|TRBJ2-7|many|TRBV7-6|NA
CASSLGLSVNEQYF
TGTGCCAGCAGCTTAGGACTGAGTGTGAACGAGCAGTACTTC
>14|TRBJ2-7|many|TRBV12-3/TRBV12-4|TRBD2
CASSVTSGGREQYF
TGTGCCAGCAGTGTCACTAGCGGGGGGAGGGAGCAGTACTTC
>16|TRBJ2-3|NA|TRBV7-8|NA
CANSLGVRRSTDTQYF
TGTGCCAACAGCTTAGGAGTCAGGCGAAGCACAGATACGCAGTATTTT
>16|TRBJ2-3|NA|TRBV7-8|TRBD2
CASSLVRGGSTDTQYF
TGTGCCAGCAGCTTAGTGCGCGGGGGTAGCACAGATACGCAGTATTTT
>15|TRBJ2-1|NA|TRBV7-2|TRBD2
CASSLSGGAGDEQFF
TGTGCCAGCAGCTTGAGCGGGGGGGCGGGTGATGAGCAGTTCTTC